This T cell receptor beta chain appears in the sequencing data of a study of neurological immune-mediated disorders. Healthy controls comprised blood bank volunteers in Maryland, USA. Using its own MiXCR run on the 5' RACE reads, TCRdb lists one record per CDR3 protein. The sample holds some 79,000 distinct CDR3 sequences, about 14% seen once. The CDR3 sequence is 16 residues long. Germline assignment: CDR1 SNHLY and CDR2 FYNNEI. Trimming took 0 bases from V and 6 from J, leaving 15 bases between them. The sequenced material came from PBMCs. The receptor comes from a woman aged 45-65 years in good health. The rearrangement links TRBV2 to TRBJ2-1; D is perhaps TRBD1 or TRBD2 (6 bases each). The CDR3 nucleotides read TGTGCCAGCAGTGAAGCCTCGGGGGCAATCATCAATGAGCAGTTCTTC. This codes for CASSEASGAIINEQFF.